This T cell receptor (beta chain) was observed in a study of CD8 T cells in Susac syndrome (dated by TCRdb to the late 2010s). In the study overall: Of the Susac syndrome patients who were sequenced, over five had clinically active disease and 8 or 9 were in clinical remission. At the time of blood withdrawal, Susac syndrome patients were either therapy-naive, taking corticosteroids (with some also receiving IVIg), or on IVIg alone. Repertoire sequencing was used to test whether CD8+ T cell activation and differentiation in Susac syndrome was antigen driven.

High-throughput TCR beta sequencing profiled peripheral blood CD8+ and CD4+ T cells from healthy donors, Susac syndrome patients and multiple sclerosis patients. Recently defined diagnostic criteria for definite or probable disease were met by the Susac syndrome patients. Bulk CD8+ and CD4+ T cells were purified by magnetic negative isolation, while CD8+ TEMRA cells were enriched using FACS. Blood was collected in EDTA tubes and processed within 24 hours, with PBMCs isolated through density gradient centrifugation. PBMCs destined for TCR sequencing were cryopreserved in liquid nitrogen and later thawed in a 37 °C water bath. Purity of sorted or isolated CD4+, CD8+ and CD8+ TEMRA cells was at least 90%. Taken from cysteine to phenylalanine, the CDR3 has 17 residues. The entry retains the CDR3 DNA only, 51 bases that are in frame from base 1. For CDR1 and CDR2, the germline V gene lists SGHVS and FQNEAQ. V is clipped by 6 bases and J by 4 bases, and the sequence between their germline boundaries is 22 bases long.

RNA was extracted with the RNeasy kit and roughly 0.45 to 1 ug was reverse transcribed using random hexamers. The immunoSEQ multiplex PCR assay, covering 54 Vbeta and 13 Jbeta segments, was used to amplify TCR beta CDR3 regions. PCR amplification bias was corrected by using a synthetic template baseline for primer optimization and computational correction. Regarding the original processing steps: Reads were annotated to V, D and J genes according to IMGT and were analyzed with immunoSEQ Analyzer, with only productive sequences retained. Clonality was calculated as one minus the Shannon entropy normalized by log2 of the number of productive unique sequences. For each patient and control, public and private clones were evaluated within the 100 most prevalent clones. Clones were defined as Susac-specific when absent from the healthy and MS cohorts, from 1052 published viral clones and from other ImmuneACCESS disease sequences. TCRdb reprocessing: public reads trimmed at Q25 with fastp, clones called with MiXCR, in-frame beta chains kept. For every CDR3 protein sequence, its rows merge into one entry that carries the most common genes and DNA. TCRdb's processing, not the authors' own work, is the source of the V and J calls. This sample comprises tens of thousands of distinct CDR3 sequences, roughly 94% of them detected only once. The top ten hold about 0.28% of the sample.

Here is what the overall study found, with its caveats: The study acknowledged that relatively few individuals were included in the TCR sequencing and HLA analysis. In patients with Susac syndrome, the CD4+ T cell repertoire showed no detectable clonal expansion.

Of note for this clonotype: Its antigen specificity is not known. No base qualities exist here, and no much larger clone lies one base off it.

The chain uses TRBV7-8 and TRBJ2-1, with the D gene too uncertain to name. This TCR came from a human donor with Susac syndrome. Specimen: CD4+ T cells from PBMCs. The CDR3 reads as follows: CASSLPPSGWSYNEQFF. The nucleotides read TGTGCCAGCAGTCTTCCCCCCTCCGGGTGGTCTTACAATGAGCAGTTCTTC.